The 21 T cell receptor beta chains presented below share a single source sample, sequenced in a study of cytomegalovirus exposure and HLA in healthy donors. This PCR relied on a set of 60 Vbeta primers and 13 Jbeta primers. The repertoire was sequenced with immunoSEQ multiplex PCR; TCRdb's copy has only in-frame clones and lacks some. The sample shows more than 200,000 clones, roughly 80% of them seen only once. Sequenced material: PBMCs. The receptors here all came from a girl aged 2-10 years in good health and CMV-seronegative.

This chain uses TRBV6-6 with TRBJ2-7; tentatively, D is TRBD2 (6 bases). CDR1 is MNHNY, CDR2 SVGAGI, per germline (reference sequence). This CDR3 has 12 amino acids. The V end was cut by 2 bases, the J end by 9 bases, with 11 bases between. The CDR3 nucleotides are TGTGCCAGCAGTTACGGGTCGGGGGTGCAGTACTTC. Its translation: CASSYGSGVQYF.

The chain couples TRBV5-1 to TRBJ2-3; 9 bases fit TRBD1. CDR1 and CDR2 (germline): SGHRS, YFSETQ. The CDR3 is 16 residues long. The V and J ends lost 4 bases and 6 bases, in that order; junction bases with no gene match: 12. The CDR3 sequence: CASSAPGTGNYDTQYF. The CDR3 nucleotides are TGCGCCAGCAGCGCCCCCGGGACAGGGAATTATGATACGCAGTATTTT.

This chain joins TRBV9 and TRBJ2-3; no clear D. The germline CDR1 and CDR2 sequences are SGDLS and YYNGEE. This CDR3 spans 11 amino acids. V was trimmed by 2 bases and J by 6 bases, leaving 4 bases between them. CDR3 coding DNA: TGTGCCAGCAGCGTGAGGGATACGCAGTATTTT. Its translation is CASSVRDTQYF.

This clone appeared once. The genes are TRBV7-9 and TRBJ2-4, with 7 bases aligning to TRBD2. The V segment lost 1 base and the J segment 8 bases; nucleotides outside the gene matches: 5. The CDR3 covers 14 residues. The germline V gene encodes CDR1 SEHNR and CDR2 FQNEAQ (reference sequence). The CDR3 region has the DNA TGTGCCAGCAGCTTAGAAGAGGGGAGGGACATTCAGTACTTC. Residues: CASSLEEGRDIQYF.

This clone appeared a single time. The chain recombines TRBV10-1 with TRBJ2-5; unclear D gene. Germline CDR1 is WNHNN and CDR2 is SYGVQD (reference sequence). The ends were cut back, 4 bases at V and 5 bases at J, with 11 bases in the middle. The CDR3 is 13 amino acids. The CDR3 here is CASSAKAGETQYF. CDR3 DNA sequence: TGCGCCAGCAGTGCCAAAGCTGGTGAGACCCAGTACTTC.

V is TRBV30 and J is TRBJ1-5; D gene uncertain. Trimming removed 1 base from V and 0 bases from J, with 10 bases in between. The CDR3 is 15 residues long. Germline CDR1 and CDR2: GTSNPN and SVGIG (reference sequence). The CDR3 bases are TGTGCCTGGAGTGCGGGGTTATATAGCAATCAGCCCCAGCATTTT. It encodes CAWSAGLYSNQPQHF.

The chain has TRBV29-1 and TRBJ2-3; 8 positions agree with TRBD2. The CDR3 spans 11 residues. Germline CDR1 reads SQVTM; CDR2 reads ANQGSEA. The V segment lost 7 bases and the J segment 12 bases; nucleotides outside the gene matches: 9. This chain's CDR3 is CSEFSGADQYF. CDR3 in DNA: TGCAGCGAGTTTAGCGGGGCGGACCAGTATTTT.

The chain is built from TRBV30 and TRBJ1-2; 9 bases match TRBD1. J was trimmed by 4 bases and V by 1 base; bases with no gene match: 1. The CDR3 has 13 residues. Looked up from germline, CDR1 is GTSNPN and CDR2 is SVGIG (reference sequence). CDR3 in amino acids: CAWSEQGAYGYTF. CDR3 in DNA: TGTGCCTGGAGTGAACAGGGGGCCTATGGCTACACCTTC.

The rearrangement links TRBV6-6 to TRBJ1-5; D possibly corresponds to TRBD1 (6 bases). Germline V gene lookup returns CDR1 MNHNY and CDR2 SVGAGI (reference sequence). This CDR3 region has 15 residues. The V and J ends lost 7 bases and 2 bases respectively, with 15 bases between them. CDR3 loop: CASTAGESGNQPQHF. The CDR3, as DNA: TGTGCCAGCACAGCAGGGGAAAGTGGCAATCAGCCCCAGCATTTT.

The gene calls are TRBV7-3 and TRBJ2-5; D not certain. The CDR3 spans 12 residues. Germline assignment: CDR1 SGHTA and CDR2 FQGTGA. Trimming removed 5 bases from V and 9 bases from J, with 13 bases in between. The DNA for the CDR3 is TGTGCCAGCAGCCATCCTCACGAGGCCCAGTACTTC. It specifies CASSHPHEAQYF.

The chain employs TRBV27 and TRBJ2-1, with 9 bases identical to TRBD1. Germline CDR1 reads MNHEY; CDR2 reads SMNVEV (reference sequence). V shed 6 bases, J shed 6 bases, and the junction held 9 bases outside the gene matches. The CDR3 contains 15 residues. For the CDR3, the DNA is TGTGCCAGCAGCCTCGGGGACAGGGTCGCCAATGAGCAGTTCTTC. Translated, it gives CASSLGDRVANEQFF.

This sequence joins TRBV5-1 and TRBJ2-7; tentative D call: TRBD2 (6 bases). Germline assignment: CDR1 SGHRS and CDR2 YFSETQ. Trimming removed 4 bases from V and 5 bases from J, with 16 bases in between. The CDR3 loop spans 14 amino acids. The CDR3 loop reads CASSLVTGVDEQYF. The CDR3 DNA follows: TGCGCCAGCAGCCTAGTTACGGGAGTTGACGAGCAGTACTTC.

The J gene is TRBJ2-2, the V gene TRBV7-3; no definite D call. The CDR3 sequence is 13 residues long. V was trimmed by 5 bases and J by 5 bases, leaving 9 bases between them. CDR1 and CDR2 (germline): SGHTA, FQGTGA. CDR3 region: CASSLLPTGELFF. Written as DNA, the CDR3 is TGTGCCAGCAGCCTCCTTCCGACCGGGGAGCTGTTTTTT.

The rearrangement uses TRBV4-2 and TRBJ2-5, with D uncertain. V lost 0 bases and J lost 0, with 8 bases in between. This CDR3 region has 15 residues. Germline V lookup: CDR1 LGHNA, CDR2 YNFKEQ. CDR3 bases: TGTGCCAGCAGCCAAGACCGTGGCCACCAAGAGACCCAGTACTTC. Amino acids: CASSQDRGHQETQYF.

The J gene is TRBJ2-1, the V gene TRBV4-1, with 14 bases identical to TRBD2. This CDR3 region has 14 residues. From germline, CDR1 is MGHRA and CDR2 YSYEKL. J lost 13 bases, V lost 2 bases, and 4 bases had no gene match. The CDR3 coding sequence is TGCGCCAGCAGCCAACTGGGACTAGCGGGAGAACAGTTCTTC. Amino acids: CASSQLGLAGEQFF.

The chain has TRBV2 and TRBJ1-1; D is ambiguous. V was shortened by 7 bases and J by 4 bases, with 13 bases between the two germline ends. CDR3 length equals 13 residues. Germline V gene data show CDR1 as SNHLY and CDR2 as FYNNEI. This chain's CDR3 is CASIQQAATEAFF. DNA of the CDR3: TGTGCCAGCATCCAGCAGGCAGCCACTGAAGCTTTCTTT.

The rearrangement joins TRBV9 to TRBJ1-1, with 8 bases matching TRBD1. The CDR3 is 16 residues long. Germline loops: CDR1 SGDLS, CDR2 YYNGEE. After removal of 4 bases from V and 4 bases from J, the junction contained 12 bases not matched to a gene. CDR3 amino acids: CASSTGQGGVGTEAFF. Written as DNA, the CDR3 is TGTGCCAGCAGCACAGGACAGGGAGGAGTGGGCACTGAAGCTTTCTTT.

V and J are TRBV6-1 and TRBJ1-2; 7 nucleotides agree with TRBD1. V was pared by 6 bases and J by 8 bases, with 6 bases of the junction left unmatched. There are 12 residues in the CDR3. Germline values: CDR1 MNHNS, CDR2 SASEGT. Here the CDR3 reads CASRVTGRGYTF. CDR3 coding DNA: TGTGCCAGCAGAGTGACAGGGCGCGGCTACACCTTC.

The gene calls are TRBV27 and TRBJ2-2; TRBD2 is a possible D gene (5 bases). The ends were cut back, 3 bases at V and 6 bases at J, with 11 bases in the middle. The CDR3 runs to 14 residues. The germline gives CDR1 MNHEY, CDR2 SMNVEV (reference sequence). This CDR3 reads CASSFLDSSGELFF. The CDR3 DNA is TGTGCCAGCAGTTTCCTGGACTCGTCCGGGGAGCTGTTTTTT.

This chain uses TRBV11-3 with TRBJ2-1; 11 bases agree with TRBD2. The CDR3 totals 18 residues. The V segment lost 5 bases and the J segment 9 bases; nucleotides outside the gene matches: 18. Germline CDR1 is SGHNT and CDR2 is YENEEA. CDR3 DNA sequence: TGTGCCAGCAGCCCAGGTAGCGGGAGGGCGAAAAACCGGGGTGAGCAGTTCTTC. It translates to CASSPGSGRAKNRGEQFF. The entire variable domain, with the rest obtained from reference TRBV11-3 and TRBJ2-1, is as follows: EAGVVQSPRYKIIEKKQPVAFWCNPISGHNTLYWYLQNLGQGPELLIRYENEEAVDDSQLPKDRFSAERLKGVDSTLKIQPAELGDSAVYLCASSPGSGRAKNRGEQFFGPGTRLTVL.

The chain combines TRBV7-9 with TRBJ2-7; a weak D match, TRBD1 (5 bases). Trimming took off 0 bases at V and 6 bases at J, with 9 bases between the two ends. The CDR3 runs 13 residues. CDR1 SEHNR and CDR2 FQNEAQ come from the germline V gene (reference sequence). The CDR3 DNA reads TGTGCCAGCAGCTTAGCGGACATTAGCGAGCAGTACTTC. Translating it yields CASSLADISEQYF.